Listed here is a single TCR beta chain. Profiled with immunoSEQ multiplex PCR; TCRdb holds only in-frame clones, not every one. The repertoire includes 35,000 to 45,000 clones, roughly 80% of them detected once, and around 3.6% sits in the top ten. This sample is part of a study of T cell responses to AZD1222 COVID-19 vaccine. CDR3 length: 17 residues. Trimming removed 5 bases from V and 4 bases from J; junction bases left unmatched: 14. This chain links TRBV5-3 with TRBJ1-1; 10 nucleotides match TRBD1. TRBV5-3 is known as an ORF, though its function is uncertain. The sequences come from peripheral blood, collected on day 0 of AZD1222 vaccination. The clonotype was recovered from an adult in good health. CDR3 nucleotide sequence: TGTGCCAGAAGACCCGGGACAGGGGCTTGTTTCGGCACTGAAGCTTTCTTT. Translation: CARRPGTGACFGTEAFF.